A single sample is the source of the 27 T cell receptor beta chains below, sequenced in a study of T cell changes during pregnancy in multiple sclerosis. Clones were sequenced by immunoSEQ multiplex PCR, and TCRdb holds only the in-frame ones, with some missing. The table records 30,000 to 35,000 clones, around nine tenths of them present only once. The material sequenced was CD8+ T cells from peripheral blood mononuclear cells, taken in the first trimester of pregnancy. These receptors were taken from a female donor with multiple sclerosis, enrolled in a pregnancy study.

The chain uses TRBV19 and TRBJ2-1; D gene unclear. CDR1 is LNHDA and CDR2 is SQIVND in the germline V gene (reference sequence). The CDR3 is 12 amino acids. V gave up 7 bases and J gave up 10 bases, with 14 bases separating them. The CDR3: CASIGPAGEQFF. Here the CDR3 DNA reads TGTGCCAGTATTGGCCCGGCAGGCGAGCAGTTCTTC. Combining the CDR3 with reference TRBV19 and TRBJ2-1 gives the whole variable domain DGGITQSPKYLFRKEGQNVTLSCEQNLNHDAMYWYRQDPGQGLRLIYYSQIVNDFQKGDIAEGYSVSREKKESFPLTVTSAQKNPTAFYLCASIGPAGEQFFGPGTRLTVL.

The V and J genes are TRBV6-5 and TRBJ1-4; D is uncertain. The ends were cut back, 0 bases at V and 0 bases at J, with 8 bases in the middle. CDR3 length: 16 amino acids. The germline V gene encodes CDR1 MNHEY and CDR2 SVGAGI. The CDR3 coding sequence is TGTGCCAGCAGTTACTCGTGGGGAGCAACTAATGAAAAACTGTTTTTT. As protein: CASSYSWGATNEKLFF.

V is TRBV4-2 and J is TRBJ1-1, with 8 bases lining up with TRBD1. Germline V gives CDR1 LGHNA, CDR2 YNFKEQ. V lost 0 bases to trimming and J lost 1 base; unmatched junction nucleotides: 4. This CDR3 is 16 amino acids long. The CDR3 sequence is CASSQDPTGGNTEAFF. CDR3 bases: TGTGCCAGCAGCCAAGATCCCACAGGGGGGAACACTGAAGCTTTCTTT.

This chain connects TRBV18 to TRBJ2-3; D not certain. This CDR3 spans 13 amino acids. With 3 bases removed from V and 0 bases from J, the gap between germline ends came to 4 bases. The V gene's germline CDR1 is KGHSH and CDR2 LQKENI. The CDR3 loop reads CASSPLSTDTQYF. The CDR3 region has the DNA TGTGCCAGCTCACCCCTGAGCACAGATACGCAGTATTTT. Using reference TRBV18 and TRBJ2-3 for the parts outside the CDR3, the full variable domain is NAGVMQNPRHLVRRRGQEARLRCSPMKGHSHVYWYRQLPEEGLKFMVYLQKENIIDESGMPKERFSAEFPKEGPSILRIQQVVRGDSAAYFCASSPLSTDTQYFGPGTRLTVL.

V gene TRBV27 combines with J gene TRBJ2-3, with 9 positions matching TRBD2. Losses at the gene ends were 2 bases for V and 4 bases for J; bases not matched to a gene: 4. Germline assignment: CDR1 MNHEY and CDR2 SMNVEV (reference sequence). CDR3 length: 15 amino acids. CDR3 region: CASSLIAGAADTQYF. The CDR3 DNA is TGTGCCAGCAGTTTAATAGCGGGAGCTGCAGATACGCAGTATTTT.

V is TRBV7-2 and J is TRBJ2-1; TRBD2 agrees at 13 bases. This CDR3 spans 15 amino acids. V gave up 5 bases and J gave up 9 bases; unmatched junction bases: 7. Germline values: CDR1 SGHTA, CDR2 FQGNSA. CDR3 residues: CASSPTSGRASEQFF. CDR3 sequence (DNA): TGTGCCAGCAGCCCCACTAGCGGGAGGGCCAGTGAGCAGTTCTTC. Looking up the rest from reference TRBV7-2 and TRBJ2-1 gives the full variable domain: GAGVSQSPSNKVTEKGKDVELRCDPISGHTALYWYRQSLGQGLEFLIYFQGNSAPDKSGLPSDRFSAERTGGSVSTLTIQRTQQEDSAVYLCASSPTSGRASEQFFGPGTRLTVL.

This clone showed up just once. The V and J genes are TRBV9 and TRBJ2-1; 7 nucleotides line up with TRBD2. V gave up 1 base and J gave up 4 bases; unmatched junction bases: 5. Germline loops: CDR1 SGDLS, CDR2 YYNGEE. The CDR3 runs 15 residues. The CDR3: CASSVTSGTYNEQFF. The CDR3 nucleotides read TGTGCCAGCAGCGTAACCAGCGGGACTTACAATGAGCAGTTCTTC.

The chain carries TRBV7-8 and TRBJ2-1; 7 positions match TRBD2. The trim removed 5 bases at V and 5 bases at J, leaving 15 bases unmatched. Germline V gene lookup returns CDR1 SGHVS and CDR2 FQNEAQ. CDR3 size: 17 residues. CDR3 amino acids: CASSPAQGGLADNEQFF. The CDR3 bases are TGTGCCAGCAGCCCAGCGCAGGGAGGGCTAGCGGACAATGAGCAGTTCTTC.

The V and J genes are TRBV19 and TRBJ2-7; maybe TRBD1 (6 bases). Germline-derived CDR1 and CDR2 are LNHDA and SQIVND (reference sequence). This CDR3 has 13 residues. V was clipped by 3 bases and J by 6 bases, with 12 bases between them. In DNA, the CDR3 is TGTGCCAGTAGTATTATAATGACAGGCGAGCAGTACTTC. Protein sequence: CASSIIMTGEQYF.

V and J are TRBV7-6 and TRBJ2-5; D might be TRBD1 (6 bases). Germline CDR1 and CDR2: SGHVS and FNYEAQ. This CDR3 has 16 residues. Trimming took 5 bases from V and 4 from J, leaving 20 bases between them. Here the CDR3 DNA reads TGTGCCAGCAGCAAAACCACAGGGCGCGTATCAGAGACCCAGTACTTC. It is translated as CASSKTTGRVSETQYF.

The V and J genes are TRBV10-3 and TRBJ2-2; a possible D gene is TRBD2 (5 bases). The CDR3 is 14 residues long. The V end was cut by 3 bases, the J end by 5 bases, with 10 bases between. Germline lookup yields CDR1 ENHRY and CDR2 SYGVKD. CDR3 DNA: TGTGCCATCAGTGATTCGAGGGTTACCGGGGAGCTGTTTTTT. It translates to CAISDSRVTGELFF.

The chain recombines TRBV10-3 with TRBJ2-7, with 11 bases that match TRBD2. Germline assignment: CDR1 ENHRY and CDR2 SYGVKD. Germline trimming cut 4 bases from V and 4 bases from J; bases unmatched to any gene: 24. The CDR3 covers 21 residues. The CDR3 nucleotides are TGTGCCATCAGTGTGACAGAACCACTAGCGGGAGAAGCGGATGGGCTATACGAGCAGTACTTC. Translating it yields CAISVTEPLAGEADGLYEQYF.

The chain joins TRBV27 to TRBJ1-5; 10 nucleotides line up with TRBD1. From germline, CDR1 is MNHEY and CDR2 SMNVEV (reference sequence). CDR3 length: 14 residues. V lost 3 bases, J lost 5 bases, and 1 base stayed unmatched. The CDR3 region is CASSLDRGDQPQHF. The CDR3 nucleotides read TGTGCCAGCAGTTTGGACAGGGGGGATCAGCCCCAGCATTTT.

The CDR3 DNA reads TGTGCCAGCAGTGGGACAGGGGTCAACGAGCAGTACTTC. This sequence encodes CASSGTGVNEQYF. The rearrangement joins TRBV6-1 to TRBJ2-7; 9 bases fit TRBD1. The length of the CDR3 is 13 residues. The germline CDR1 and CDR2 sequences are MNHNS and SASEGT. The V gene end was trimmed by 4 bases and the J gene end by 5 bases; junction bases not matched to a gene: 3.

For the CDR3, the DNA is TGCAGCGTTGAAGGGACTAGCGGGAATTTGGAGACCCAGTACTTC. It translates to CSVEGTSGNLETQYF. The rearrangement links TRBV29-1 to TRBJ2-5; TRBD2 matches 12 bases. From germline, CDR1 is SQVTM and CDR2 ANQGSEA. The CDR3 totals 15 residues. V shed 1 base and J 5 bases; nucleotides not matched to a gene: 5.

This chain joins TRBV29-1 and TRBJ2-2, with 11 bases matching TRBD2. The CDR3 contains 20 residues. J lost 8 bases, V lost 1 base, and 21 bases had no gene match. CDR1 SQVTM and CDR2 ANQGSEA come from the germline V gene. The CDR3 protein is CSVEGFGTGGTSGSIGELFF. The CDR3 DNA reads as TGCAGCGTTGAAGGTTTCGGGACAGGTGGAACTAGCGGGAGTATAGGGGAGCTGTTTTTT.

The chain employs TRBV7-9 and TRBJ2-4; D not resolved. The CDR3 runs to 14 residues. Germline V gene lookup returns CDR1 SEHNR and CDR2 FQNEAQ (reference sequence). The V end lost 5 bases, the J end lost 0 bases, and 8 bases lay between the germline ends. DNA of the CDR3: TGTGCCAGCAGCCCGACTGTAGCCAAAAACATTCAGTACTTC. Residues: CASSPTVAKNIQYF.

The V call is TRBV27, the J call TRBJ2-7, with TRBD1 matching 9 bases. Losses at the gene ends were 5 bases for V and 2 bases for J; bases not matched to a gene: 7. The CDR3 has 15 residues. CDR1 is MNHEY and CDR2 is SMNVEV in the germline V gene (reference sequence). The CDR3 DNA follows: TGTGCCAGCAGTAAAGGGACAGGGCGAACCTACGAGCAGTACTTC. It specifies CASSKGTGRTYEQYF.

The chain combines TRBV7-2 with TRBJ2-5; D perhaps matches TRBD1 (8 bases). The germline V gene encodes CDR1 SGHTA and CDR2 FQGNSA. This CDR3 region has 18 residues. V lost 1 base to trimming and J lost 2 bases, with 20 bases between them. In DNA, the CDR3 is TGTGCCAGCAGCTTAGTCTCCACAGGGGGGGGTTTACAAGAGACCCAGTACTTC. It is translated as CASSLVSTGGGLQETQYF.

The V call is TRBV29-1, the J call TRBJ2-7; D ambiguous. V lost 2 bases and J 9 bases, leaving 11 bases between the germline ends. Germline lookup yields CDR1 SQVTM and CDR2 ANQGSEA. The CDR3 is 11 amino acids. CDR3 DNA sequence: TGCAGCGTTGAAACCCCGACGGGGCAGTACTTC. It encodes CSVETPTGQYF.

This clone has only one observation. The chain combines TRBV7-8 with TRBJ2-1, with a weak D call TRBD1 (5 bases). CDR3 length equals 17 residues. The ends were cut back, 1 base at V and 6 bases at J, with 19 bases in the middle. Germline CDR1 reads SGHVS; CDR2 reads FQNEAQ. The CDR3 reads CASSLVSWGRRGNEQFF. The CDR3 DNA reads as TGTGCCAGCAGCTTAGTTTCATGGGGCAGGCGAGGCAATGAGCAGTTCTTC.

This chain connects TRBV28 to TRBJ2-3, with TRBD2 matching over 13 bases. Unmatched junction bases numbered 5, after V lost 2 bases and J lost 0 bases. Germline V gene sequence: CDR1 MDHEN, CDR2 SYDVKM. The CDR3 contains 18 residues. CDR3 DNA: TGTGCCAGCAGTTTACCACTAGCGGGAGGGACGAGCACAGATACGCAGTATTTT. It encodes CASSLPLAGGTSTDTQYF.

V gene TRBV10-3 combines with J gene TRBJ2-7; 8 bases fit TRBD1. CDR1 and CDR2 (germline): ENHRY, SYGVKD. The V segment lost 5 bases and the J segment 0 bases; nucleotides outside the gene matches: 6. CDR3 size: 15 residues. The CDR3 DNA is TGTGCCATCAGTCCGGGACAGGTTACCTCCTACGAGCAGTACTTC. Translated, it gives CAISPGQVTSYEQYF.

The gene calls are TRBV28 and TRBJ1-5; 8 positions agree with TRBD1. From germline, CDR1 is MDHEN and CDR2 SYDVKM. There are 15 residues in the CDR3. V lost 5 bases and J lost 6; bases outside the gene matches: 9. CDR3: CASSLQGDYGQPQHF. The CDR3 nucleotides read TGTGCCAGCAGTCTACAGGGGGATTATGGTCAGCCCCAGCATTTT.

The gene calls are TRBV6-1 and TRBJ1-1, with D maybe TRBD1 (5 bases). The V gene lost 1 base and the J gene lost 0 bases, with 15 bases spanning the gap. The CDR3 runs to 17 residues. Germline CDR1 and CDR2: MNHNS and SASEGT. The CDR3 DNA reads as TGTGCCAGCAGTGAAGAGATTGCGGGACCGATGAACACTGAAGCTTTCTTT. Translated: CASSEEIAGPMNTEAFF.

The chain uses TRBV27 and TRBJ1-2; 8 positions match TRBD1. The germline V gene encodes CDR1 MNHEY and CDR2 SMNVEV (reference sequence). CDR3 size: 14 residues. J lost 8 bases, V lost 0 bases, and 5 bases had no gene match. CDR3 nucleotide sequence: TGTGCCAGCAGTTTATCGGGACAGGCCGAGGGCTACACCTTC. The encoded protein is CASSLSGQAEGYTF.

This clone is a singleton in its sample. The chain recombines TRBV7-9 with TRBJ2-5; 8 nucleotides agree with TRBD2. The V segment lost 2 bases and the J segment 2 bases; nucleotides outside the gene matches: 10. CDR1 SEHNR and CDR2 FQNEAQ come from the germline V gene (reference sequence). This CDR3 is 17 amino acids long. CDR3 in amino acids: CASSLRRLTSGQETQYF. CDR3 sequence (DNA): TGTGCCAGCAGCTTACGTCGTTTAACTAGCGGTCAAGAGACCCAGTACTTC.